This T cell receptor delta chain appears in the sequencing data of a study of gamma-delta chains in newborns, infants, children (dated by TCRdb to the late 2010s). With regard to the full study: According to the study title, microbial exposure causes polyclonal expansion of innate gammadelta T cells right after birth. How innate gammadelta T cell populations in human newborns were shaped by microbial exposure immediately after birth was investigated in the study.

Note on this clone: Its antigen is still unknown. The sample holds no much larger clone one base away, and base qualities are not on file.

Sequencing instrument: Illumina MiSeq. Clone calls in TCRdb were regenerated from the public reads with CATT, after which identical DNA sequences shared one row. This sample has some 4,900 delta-chain clones in its table, and about 4.8% of those were observed once. Approximately 6% of the sample lies in the top ten. Sample: blood. The TCR sequence derives from a child who was a newborn, infant or young child, either healthy, febrile or measles-vaccinated (not recorded which).

The nucleotide sequence reads as follows: TGTGCCTGTGACACCTTGGGGGGACCCAAAACTCTGACAGCACAACTCTTCTTT. The resulting protein is CACDTLGGPKTLTAQLFF. The sequence joins TRDV2 to TRDJ2, and TRDD3 may be the D gene, going by 6 matching bases. The germline V gene sets CDR1 to GEAIGNYY and CDR2 to EKD. V is shortened by 0 bases, J by 3 bases, and the region joining them spans 19 bases. The CDR3 contains 18 residues, cysteine and phenylalanine counted. Only the CDR3 portion is preserved as DNA: 54 bases, with reading frame beginning at the first base.